Below are 5 T cell receptor beta chains sequenced from a single sample in a study of T cell responses to AZD1222 COVID-19 vaccine (dated by TCRdb to about 2021). Receptor amplification or capture employed the immunoSEQ multiplex PCR assay. TCRdb obtained this table from immuneACCESS and retained in-frame rearrangements with V and J assigned. These tables miss some clones; where compared with another copy, unresolved V genes account for less than half of the shortfall, and the remainder is unexplained. A total of about 150,000 clones appear in this sample, 88% of them only once. Clones ranked in the top ten supply around 15% of the sample. In the paper's terms, the time point label means: baseline before first vaccination. The input for sequencing was peripheral blood, taken on day 0 of AZD1222 vaccination. These TCRs come from an adult in good health.

The V call is TRBV7-9, the J call TRBJ1-6, with D maybe TRBD1 (5 bases). V dropped 3 bases and J dropped 7 bases, with 13 bases sitting between them. CDR1 is SEHNR and CDR2 is FQNEAQ in the germline V gene (reference sequence). This CDR3 contains 15 residues. In nucleotides, the CDR3 is TGTGCCAGCAGCTTCCCAGGGTCGGAGAATTCACCCCTCCACTTT. Encoded protein: CASSFPGSENSPLHF.

The chain employs TRBV6-5 and TRBJ2-7, with 8 bases lining up with TRBD1. Germline trimming cut 6 bases from V and 3 bases from J; bases unmatched to any gene: 7. CDR1 and CDR2 from the germline V gene are MNHEY and SVGAGI. The CDR3 runs to 14 residues. CDR3 coding DNA: TGTGCCAGCAGCCGGACCGGGACAGGCTACGAGCAGTACTTC. Its translation is CASSRTGTGYEQYF.

This clone turned up a few times. J is TRBJ1-4 and V is TRBV19; the D gene is possibly TRBD1 (6 bases). The V and J ends lost 6 bases and 0 bases respectively, with 20 bases between them. Germline V gives CDR1 LNHDA, CDR2 SQIVND (reference sequence). The CDR3 runs to 18 residues. Here the CDR3 reads CASRRATGFKTTNEKLFF. CDR3 DNA sequence: TGTGCCAGTAGGAGGGCAACAGGGTTCAAAACAACTAATGAAAAACTGTTTTTT.

This clone was picked up one time. The chain links TRBV5-1 to TRBJ2-5; D tentatively fits TRBD1 or TRBD2 (5 bases each). Trimming left V 2 bases short and J 5 bases short, with 13 bases between. The CDR3 extends over 14 amino acids. CDR1 SGHRS and CDR2 YFSETQ come from the germline V gene. The CDR3 here is CASSFGTSEETQYF. DNA of the CDR3: TGCGCCAGCAGCTTCGGGACCTCTGAGGAGACCCAGTACTTC.

This chain joins TRBV5-1 and TRBJ2-5; D uncertain. V was cut by 0 bases and J by 2 bases, with 8 bases left in between. Germline CDR1 is SGHRS and CDR2 is YFSETQ. The length of the CDR3 is 14 residues. DNA of the CDR3: TGCGCCAGCAGCTTGGGGCAGGAACAAGAGACCCAGTACTTC. Translation gives CASSLGQEQETQYF.